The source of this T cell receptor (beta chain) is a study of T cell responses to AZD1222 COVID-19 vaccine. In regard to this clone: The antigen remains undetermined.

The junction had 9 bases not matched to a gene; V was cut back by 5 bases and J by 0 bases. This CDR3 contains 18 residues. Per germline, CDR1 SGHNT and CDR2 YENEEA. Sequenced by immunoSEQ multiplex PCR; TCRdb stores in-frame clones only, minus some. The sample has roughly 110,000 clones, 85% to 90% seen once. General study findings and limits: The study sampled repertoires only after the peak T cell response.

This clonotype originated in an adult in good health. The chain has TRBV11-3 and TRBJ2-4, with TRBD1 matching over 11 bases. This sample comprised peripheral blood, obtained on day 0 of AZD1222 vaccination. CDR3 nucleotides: TGTGCCAGCAGCGCAGGGACAGGGGGTACTCTAGCCAAAAACATTCAGTACTTC. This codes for CASSAGTGGTLAKNIQYF.